Each of the 20 T cell receptor beta chains below was sequenced from the same sample in a study of blood T cell repertoires in COVID-19. Data came from immunoSEQ multiplex PCR; TCRdb stores just in-frame clones and leaves some out. The sample has 50,000 to 80,000 clones, nearly 90% seen once. Sequenced material: peripheral blood. The receptors here all came from a man in his 60s with acute or convalescent COVID-19.

On this clone: A junction boundary mismatches the germline segment, possibly from a read error. The CDR3 nucleotides are TGTGCTAGCAGCTTAGCGACAGGGATCGGCGGGGAGCTGTTTTTT. Its translation is CASSLATGIGGELFF. The gene calls are TRBV7-7 and TRBJ2-2; 7 bases are shared with TRBD1. Per germline, CDR1 SSHAT and CDR2 FNYEAQ (reference sequence). The length of the CDR3 is 15 residues.

This chain connects TRBV5-1 to TRBJ2-3; 10 positions agree with TRBD2. This CDR3 spans 15 amino acids. With V trimmed by 5 bases and J by 4 bases, 7 bases remained unmatched. The germline V gene encodes CDR1 SGHRS and CDR2 YFSETQ. The CDR3 sequence: CASRISGGPSDTQYF. DNA for the CDR3: TGCGCCAGCAGAATTAGCGGGGGGCCGTCAGATACGCAGTATTTT. The entire variable domain, with the rest obtained from reference TRBV5-1 and TRBJ2-3, is as follows: KAGVTQTPRYLIKTRGQQVTLSCSPISGHRSVSWYQQTPGQGLQFLFEYFSETQRNKGNFPGRFSGRQFSNSRSEMNVSTLELGDSALYLCASRISGGPSDTQYFGPGTRLTVL.

This chain connects TRBV27 to TRBJ2-1, with 8 bases identical to TRBD2. V gave up 2 bases and J gave up 4 bases; unmatched junction bases: 4. This CDR3 comprises 15 residues. Germline values: CDR1 MNHEY, CDR2 SMNVEV (reference sequence). In nucleotides, the CDR3 is TGTGCCAGCAGTTTAACGGGGGGGGTATACAATGAGCAGTTCTTC. As protein: CASSLTGGVYNEQFF.

V and J are TRBV27 and TRBJ1-2; D ambiguous. The V end lost 6 bases, the J end lost 4 bases, and 12 bases lay between the germline ends. CDR1 is MNHEY and CDR2 is SMNVEV in the germline V gene (reference sequence). The CDR3 extends over 13 amino acids. The CDR3 nucleotides read TGTGCCAGCAGCCCCCTAGGATTCTATGGCTACACCTTC. It is translated as CASSPLGFYGYTF.

This chain links TRBV18 with TRBJ1-6; D remains unclear. Trimming removed 4 bases at V and 9 bases at J, with 10 bases between. The germline V gene encodes CDR1 KGHSH and CDR2 LQKENI. The CDR3 runs 13 residues. CDR3 residues: CASSLEGGSPLHF. In DNA, the CDR3 is TGTGCCAGCTCACTAGAGGGAGGTTCACCCCTCCACTTT.

The chain is built from TRBV18 and TRBJ1-6; weak D call: TRBD1 (6 bases). Between the trimmed V and J ends, which lost 2 bases and 10 bases, there was a span of 12 bases. The CDR3 is made up of 14 amino acids. Looked up from germline, CDR1 is KGHSH and CDR2 is LQKENI. CDR3: CASSPSGADSPLHF. The DNA for the CDR3 is TGTGCCAGCTCACCATCAGGGGCGGACTCACCCCTCCACTTT.

V and J are TRBV6-5 and TRBJ2-1; TRBD2 might be the D (5 bases). The ends were cut back, 3 bases at V and 0 bases at J, with 12 bases in the middle. The germline gives CDR1 MNHEY, CDR2 SVGAGI. This CDR3 region has 16 residues. The CDR3 sequence: CASSYNPGSSYNEQFF. The CDR3 DNA reads TGTGCCAGCAGTTATAATCCGGGGAGCTCCTACAATGAGCAGTTCTTC.

The genes are TRBV5-6 and TRBJ2-7; D unclear. Trimming shortened V by 0 bases and J by 4 bases, and 11 bases separated the two germline ends. The CDR3 length is 14 residues. CDR1 is SGHDT and CDR2 is YYEEEE in the germline V gene. CDR3 in DNA: TGTGCCAGCAGCTTGGAGGCAGGTTCTTACGAGCAGTACTTC. Protein sequence: CASSLEAGSYEQYF.

With regard to this clone: Other DNA sequences of this sample code for an identical CDR3. The chain recombines TRBV9 with TRBJ2-2; D is perhaps TRBD2 (5 bases). CDR3 length: 15 amino acids. The V gene's germline CDR1 is SGDLS and CDR2 YYNGEE. Trimming pared 0 bases from V and 2 bases from J, leaving 8 bases between. CDR3 protein: CASSVGSGNTGELFF. In nucleotides, the CDR3 is TGTGCCAGCAGCGTAGGGAGCGGAAACACCGGGGAGCTGTTTTTT. The full variable domain, its missing parts supplied by reference TRBV9 and TRBJ2-2, is DSGVTQTPKHLITATGQRVTLRCSPRSGDLSVYWYQQSLDQGLQFLIQYYNGEERAKGNILERFSAQQFPDLHSELNLSSLELGDSALYFCASSVGSGNTGELFFGEGSRLTVL.

This chain uses TRBV4-1 with TRBJ1-6; TRBD1 matches 10 bases. The germline gives CDR1 MGHRA, CDR2 YSYEKL. CDR3 length: 19 amino acids. V gave up 4 bases and J gave up 0 bases; unmatched junction bases: 9. The CDR3 reads CASSRDSGQGSSYNSPLHF. CDR3 DNA sequence: TGCGCCAGCAGCCGAGACTCGGGACAGGGGAGCTCCTATAATTCACCCCTCCACTTT.

The chain joins TRBV24-1 to TRBJ2-2; 7 bases agree with TRBD2. The CDR3 is 15 amino acids. After removal of 5 bases from V and 1 base from J, the junction contained 3 bases not matched to a gene. Germline V CDR1 and CDR2: KGHDR, SFDVKD. This chain's CDR3 is CATSVGGRNTGELFF. DNA of the CDR3: TGTGCCACCAGTGTCGGGGGGAGGAACACCGGGGAGCTGTTTTTT.

The chain carries TRBV7-9 and TRBJ1-1; the D gene is possibly TRBD1 (5 bases). Trimming pared 1 base from V and 5 bases from J, leaving 14 bases between. The CDR3 is made up of 15 amino acids. Germline values: CDR1 SEHNR, CDR2 FQNEAQ (reference sequence). CDR3 region: CASSLGGVGGTEAFF. The CDR3 nucleotides are TGTGCCAGCAGCTTAGGGGGCGTCGGAGGGACTGAAGCTTTCTTT.

The chain links TRBV27 to TRBJ2-2; perhaps TRBD1 as D (6 bases). The CDR3 is made up of 15 amino acids. V lost 5 bases and J 5 bases, leaving 15 bases between the germline ends. In germline, CDR1 is MNHEY, CDR2 SMNVEV (reference sequence). This CDR3 reads CASSPLDRRTGELFF. The CDR3 DNA sequence: TGTGCCAGCAGTCCCCTGGACAGAAGGACCGGGGAGCTGTTTTTT.

In DNA form, the CDR3 reads TGTGCCAGTTCGGGGAGTGAAAGCAATCAGCCCCAGCATTTT. This codes for CASSGSESNQPQHF. This chain connects TRBV19 to TRBJ1-5; unclear D gene. Germline-derived CDR1 and CDR2 are LNHDA and SQIVND (reference sequence). The V end lost 8 bases, the J end lost 1 base, and 12 bases lay between the germline ends. CDR3 length: 14 amino acids.

CDR3: CASSPPSSRDYYEQYF. The CDR3 bases are TGTGCCAGCTCACCACCTTCCAGTAGAGACTACTACGAGCAGTACTTC. The V and J genes are TRBV18 and TRBJ2-7, with a tentative D call TRBD2 (5 bases). CDR3 length: 16 amino acids. Deletions cut 0 bases from V and 3 bases from J, with 15 bases between. Germline lookup yields CDR1 KGHSH and CDR2 LQKENI.

The sample holds one count of this clone. This sequence joins TRBV10-3 and TRBJ2-3, with TRBD1 matching 7 bases. V was clipped by 7 bases and J by 5 bases; unmatched bases: 9. In germline, CDR1 is ENHRY, CDR2 SYGVKD. This CDR3 is 14 amino acids long. The CDR3 DNA reads as TGTGCCATCAATACTAAGGGGGCAATAGATACGCAGTATTTT. Protein product: CAINTKGAIDTQYF.

The rearrangement links TRBV27 to TRBJ1-2; TRBD1 matches at 8 bases. The V gene end was trimmed by 5 bases and the J gene end by 3 bases; junction bases not matched to a gene: 5. The germline V gene encodes CDR1 MNHEY and CDR2 SMNVEV (reference sequence). This CDR3 comprises 14 residues. CDR3 residues: CASSRPGQDYGYTF. For the CDR3, the DNA is TGTGCCAGCAGTCGCCCGGGACAGGACTATGGCTACACCTTC.

The chain links TRBV3-1 (or the pseudogene TRBV3-2) to TRBJ1-5; D unresolved. Germline loops: CDR1 LGHDT, CDR2 YNNKEL (reference sequence). The CDR3 contains 13 residues. Trimming shortened V by 4 bases and J by 2 bases, and 6 bases separated the two germline ends. DNA of the CDR3: TGTGCCAGCAGCCTACTGCGCAATCAGCCCCAGCATTTT. Protein product: CASSLLRNQPQHF.

The V and J genes are TRBV6-6 and TRBJ1-5; a weak D match, TRBD1 (5 bases). CDR3 length equals 15 residues. Per germline, CDR1 MNHNY and CDR2 SVGAGI (reference sequence). V lost 6 bases and J lost 0, with 12 bases in between. The CDR3 sequence is CASSHRQYSNQPQHF. In DNA form, the CDR3 reads TGTGCCAGCAGCCACCGACAGTATAGCAATCAGCCCCAGCATTTT.

V and J are TRBV9 and TRBJ1-1; D might be TRBD1 (5 bases). V was clipped by 3 bases and J by 1 base, with 7 bases between them. This CDR3 spans 13 amino acids. The germline V gene has CDR1 SGDLS and CDR2 YYNGEE. Written as DNA, the CDR3 is TGTGCCAGCAGCGGGACAAAGAACACTGAAGCTTTCTTT. Its translation is CASSGTKNTEAFF.